This entry features one TCR beta chain sequence. The antigen is undetermined. The junction does not match germline at one end; this may be a read error. The same CDR3 arises from other DNA sequences in this sample as well. The sample originates from a study of cytomegalovirus exposure and HLA in healthy donors. The study's findings and limits: Presence/absence analyses took donor sequencing depth as roughly uniform.

Germline V CDR1 and CDR2: SNHLY, FYNNEI. CDR3 length: 14 residues. The PCR ran on 60 Vbeta and 13 Jbeta primers. The data were produced by immunoSEQ multiplex PCR, yet TCRdb's version contains in-frame clones alone and is incomplete. The sample holds about 160,000 clones, around 77% seen once. The sequenced sample was PBMCs. The chain carries TRBV2 and TRBJ1-3, with D perhaps TRBD1 (5 bases). This receptor was taken from a man aged 40-49 years in good health and CMV-seronegative. The CDR3 region has the DNA TGTGCCACTACGCTGGGGGGATCTGGAAACACCATATACTTT. This codes for CATTLGGSGNTIYF. Looking up the rest from reference TRBV2 and TRBJ1-3 gives the full variable domain: EPEVTQTPSHQVTQMGQEVILRCVPISNHLYFYWYRQILGQKVEFLVSFYNNEISEKSEIFDDQFSVERPDGSNFTLKIRSTKLEDSAMYFCATTLGGSGNTIYFGEGSWLTVV.